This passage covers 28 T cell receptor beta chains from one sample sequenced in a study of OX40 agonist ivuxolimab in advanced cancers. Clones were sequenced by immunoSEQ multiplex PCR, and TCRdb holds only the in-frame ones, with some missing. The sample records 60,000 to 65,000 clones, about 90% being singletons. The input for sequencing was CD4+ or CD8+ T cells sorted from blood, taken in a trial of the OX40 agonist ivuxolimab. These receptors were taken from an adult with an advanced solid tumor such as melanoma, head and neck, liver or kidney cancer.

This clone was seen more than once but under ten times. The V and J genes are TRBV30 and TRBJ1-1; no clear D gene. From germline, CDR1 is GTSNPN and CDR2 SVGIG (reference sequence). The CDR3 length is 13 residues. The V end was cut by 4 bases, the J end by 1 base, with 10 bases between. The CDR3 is CAWTRGSNTEAFF. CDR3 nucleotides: TGTGCCTGGACCCGTGGATCGAACACTGAAGCTTTCTTT.

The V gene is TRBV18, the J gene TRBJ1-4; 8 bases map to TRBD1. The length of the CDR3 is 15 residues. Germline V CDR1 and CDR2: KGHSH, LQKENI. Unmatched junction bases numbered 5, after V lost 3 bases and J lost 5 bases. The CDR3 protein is CASSPRGQENEKLFF. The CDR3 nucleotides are TGTGCCAGCTCACCCAGGGGGCAGGAAAATGAAAAACTGTTTTTT.

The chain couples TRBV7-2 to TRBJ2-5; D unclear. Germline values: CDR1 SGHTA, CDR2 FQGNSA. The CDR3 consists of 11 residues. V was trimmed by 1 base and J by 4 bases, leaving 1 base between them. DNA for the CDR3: TGTGCCAGCAGCTTAGTAGAGACCCAGTACTTC. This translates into CASSLVETQYF.

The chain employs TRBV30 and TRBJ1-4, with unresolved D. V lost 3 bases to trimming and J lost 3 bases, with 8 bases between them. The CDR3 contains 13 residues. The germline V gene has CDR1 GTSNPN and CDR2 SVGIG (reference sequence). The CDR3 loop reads CAWRGLANEKLFF. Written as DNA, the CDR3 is TGTGCCTGGAGGGGGTTAGCTAATGAAAAACTGTTTTTT.

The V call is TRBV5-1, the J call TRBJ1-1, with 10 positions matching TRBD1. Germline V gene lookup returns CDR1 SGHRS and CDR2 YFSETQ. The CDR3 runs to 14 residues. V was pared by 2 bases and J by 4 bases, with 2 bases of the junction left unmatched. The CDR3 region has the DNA TGCGCCAGCAGCTTCGGGACAGGGGTCACTGAAGCTTTCTTT. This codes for CASSFGTGVTEAFF.

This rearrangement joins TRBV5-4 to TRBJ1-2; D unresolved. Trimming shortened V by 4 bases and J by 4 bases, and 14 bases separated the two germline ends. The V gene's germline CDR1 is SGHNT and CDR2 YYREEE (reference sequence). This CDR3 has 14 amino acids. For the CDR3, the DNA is TGTGCCAGCAGCGCGACCGCCTCGACCTATGGCTACACCTTC. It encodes CASSATASTYGYTF.

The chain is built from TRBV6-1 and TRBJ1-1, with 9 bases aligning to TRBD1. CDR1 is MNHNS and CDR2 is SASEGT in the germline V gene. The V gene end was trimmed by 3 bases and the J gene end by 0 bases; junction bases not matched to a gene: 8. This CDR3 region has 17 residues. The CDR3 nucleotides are TGTGCCAGCAGTGACCCAGGACAGGGGATCATGAACACTGAAGCTTTCTTT. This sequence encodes CASSDPGQGIMNTEAFF.

The CDR3 DNA reads TGTGCCAGCAGCCTGGCCGGGGGGGCGGGGAATGAGCAGTTCTTC. It codes for CASSLAGGAGNEQFF. This chain joins TRBV5-4 and TRBJ2-1, with 8 bases that match TRBD2. The CDR3 runs to 15 residues. Germline V gene lookup returns CDR1 SGHNT and CDR2 YYREEE (reference sequence). V was clipped by 4 bases and J by 7 bases; unmatched bases: 10. Full variable domain (remainder filled in from reference TRBV5-4 and TRBJ2-1): ETGVTQSPTHLIKTRGQQVTLRCSSQSGHNTVSWYQQALGQGPQFIFQYYREEENGRGNFPPRFSGLQFPNYSSELNVNALELDDSALYLCASSLAGGAGNEQFFGPGTRLTVL.

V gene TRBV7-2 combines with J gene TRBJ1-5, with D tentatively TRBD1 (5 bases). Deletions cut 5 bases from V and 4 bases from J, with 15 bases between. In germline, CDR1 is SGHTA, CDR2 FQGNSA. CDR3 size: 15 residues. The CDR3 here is CASSPVGGPNQPQHF. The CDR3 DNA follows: TGTGCCAGCAGCCCAGTTGGGGGACCTAATCAGCCCCAGCATTTT.

In DNA, the CDR3 is TGTGCCAGCGGGGCGACTCAAGAGACCCAGTACTTC. It encodes CASGATQETQYF. V usage is TRBV2 and J usage is TRBJ2-5, with a weak D call TRBD1 (5 bases). This CDR3 region has 12 residues. V was cut by 8 bases and J by 2 bases, with 9 bases left in between. Germline CDR1 SNHLY, CDR2 FYNNEI.

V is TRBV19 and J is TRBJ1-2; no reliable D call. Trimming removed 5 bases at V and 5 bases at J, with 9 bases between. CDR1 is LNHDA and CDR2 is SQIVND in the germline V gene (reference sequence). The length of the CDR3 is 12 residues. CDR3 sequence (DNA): TGTGCCAGTAGTCGAACCAGATATGGCTACACCTTC. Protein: CASSRTRYGYTF.

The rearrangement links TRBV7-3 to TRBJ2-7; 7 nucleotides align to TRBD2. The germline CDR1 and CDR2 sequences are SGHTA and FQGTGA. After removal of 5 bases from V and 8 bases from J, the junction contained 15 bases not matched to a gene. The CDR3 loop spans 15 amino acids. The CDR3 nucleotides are TGTGCCAGCAGCCCCTGGGACTACCCGGGTGTCAAGCAGTACTTC. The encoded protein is CASSPWDYPGVKQYF.

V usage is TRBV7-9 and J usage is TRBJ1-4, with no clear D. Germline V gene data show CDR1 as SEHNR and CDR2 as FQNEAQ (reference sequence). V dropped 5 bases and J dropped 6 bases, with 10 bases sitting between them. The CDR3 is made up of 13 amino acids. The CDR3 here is CASSQNPDEKLFF. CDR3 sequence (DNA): TGTGCCAGCAGCCAAAATCCCGATGAAAAACTGTTTTTT.

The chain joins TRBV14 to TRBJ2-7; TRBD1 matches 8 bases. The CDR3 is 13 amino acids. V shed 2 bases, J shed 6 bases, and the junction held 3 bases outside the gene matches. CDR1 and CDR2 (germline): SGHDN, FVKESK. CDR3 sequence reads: CASSQQGAGEQYF. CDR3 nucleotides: TGTGCCAGCAGCCAACAGGGGGCGGGCGAGCAGTACTTC. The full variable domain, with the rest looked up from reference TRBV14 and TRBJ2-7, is EAGVTQFPSHSVIEKGQTVTLRCDPISGHDNLYWYRRVMGKEIKFLLHFVKESKQDESGMPNNRFLAERTGGTYSTLKVQPAELEDSGVYFCASSQQGAGEQYFGPGTRLTVT.

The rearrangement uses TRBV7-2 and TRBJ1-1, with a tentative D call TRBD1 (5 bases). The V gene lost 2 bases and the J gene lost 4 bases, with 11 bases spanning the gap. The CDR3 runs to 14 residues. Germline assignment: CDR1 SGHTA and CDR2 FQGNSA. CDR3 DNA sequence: TGTGCCAGCAGCTTACAGGGTATCCTCACTGAAGCTTTCTTT. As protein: CASSLQGILTEAFF. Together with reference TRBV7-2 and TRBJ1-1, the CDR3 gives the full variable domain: GAGVSQSPSNKVTEKGKDVELRCDPISGHTALYWYRQSLGQGLEFLIYFQGNSAPDKSGLPSDRFSAERTGGSVSTLTIQRTQQEDSAVYLCASSLQGILTEAFFGQGTRLTVV.

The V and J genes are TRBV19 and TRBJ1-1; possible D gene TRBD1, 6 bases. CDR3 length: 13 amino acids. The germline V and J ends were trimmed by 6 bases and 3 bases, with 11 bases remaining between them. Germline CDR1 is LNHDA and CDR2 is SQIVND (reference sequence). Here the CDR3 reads CASRGGVYTEAFF. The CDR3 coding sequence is TGTGCCAGTAGGGGGGGCGTTTACACTGAAGCTTTCTTT.

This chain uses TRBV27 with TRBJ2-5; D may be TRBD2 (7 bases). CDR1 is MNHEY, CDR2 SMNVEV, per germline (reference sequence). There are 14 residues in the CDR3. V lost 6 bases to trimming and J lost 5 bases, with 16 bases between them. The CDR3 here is CASSTGAGEETQYF. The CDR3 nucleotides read TGTGCCAGCAGCACGGGGGCGGGGGAGGAGACCCAGTACTTC.

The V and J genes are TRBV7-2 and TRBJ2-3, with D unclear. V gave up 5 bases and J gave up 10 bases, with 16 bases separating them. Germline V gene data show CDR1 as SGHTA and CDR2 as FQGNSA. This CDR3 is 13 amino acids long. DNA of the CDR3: TGTGCCAGCAGCCCCGATCCCGAAAGGGCGCAGTATTTT. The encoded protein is CASSPDPERAQYF.

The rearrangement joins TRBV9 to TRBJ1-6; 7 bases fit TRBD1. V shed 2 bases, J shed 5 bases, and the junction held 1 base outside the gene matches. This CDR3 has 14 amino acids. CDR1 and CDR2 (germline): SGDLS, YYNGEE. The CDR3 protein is CASSVQGDNSPLHF. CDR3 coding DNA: TGTGCCAGCAGCGTGCAGGGGGATAATTCACCCCTCCACTTT.

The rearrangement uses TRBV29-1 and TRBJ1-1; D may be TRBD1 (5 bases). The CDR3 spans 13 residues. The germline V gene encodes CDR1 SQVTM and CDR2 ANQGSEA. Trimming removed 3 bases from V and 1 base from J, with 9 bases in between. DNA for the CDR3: TGCAGCGTTGAGTCGGACAAGAACACTGAAGCTTTCTTT. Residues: CSVESDKNTEAFF.

CDR3 in amino acids: CATRTSGGPYEQYF. CDR3 coding DNA: TGTGCCACCCGGACTAGCGGGGGACCCTACGAGCAGTACTTC. The chain has TRBV6-5 and TRBJ2-7; TRBD2 matches at 13 bases. CDR1 and CDR2 (germline): MNHEY, SVGAGI. J gave up 2 bases and V 10 bases, and 5 bases lay outside the gene matches. The CDR3 extends over 14 amino acids.

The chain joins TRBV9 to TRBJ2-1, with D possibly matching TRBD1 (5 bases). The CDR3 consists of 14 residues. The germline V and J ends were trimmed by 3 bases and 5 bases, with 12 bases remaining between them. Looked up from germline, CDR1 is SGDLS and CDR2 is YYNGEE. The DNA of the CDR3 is TGTGCCAGCAGCGCATGGACATTGAACAATGAGCAGTTCTTC. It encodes CASSAWTLNNEQFF.

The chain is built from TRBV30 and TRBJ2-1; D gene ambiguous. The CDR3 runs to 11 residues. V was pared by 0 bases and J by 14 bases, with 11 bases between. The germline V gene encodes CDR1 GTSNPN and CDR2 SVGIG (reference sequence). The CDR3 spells CAWSVWGMEFF. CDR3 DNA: TGTGCCTGGAGTGTCTGGGGAATGGAGTTCTTC.

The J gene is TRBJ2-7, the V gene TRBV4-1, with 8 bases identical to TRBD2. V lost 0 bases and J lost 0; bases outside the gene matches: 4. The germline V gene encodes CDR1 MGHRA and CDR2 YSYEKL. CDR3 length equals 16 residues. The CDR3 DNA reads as TGCGCCAGCAGCCAAGATTCAAGCGGGAGCTCCTACGAGCAGTACTTC. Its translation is CASSQDSSGSSYEQYF.

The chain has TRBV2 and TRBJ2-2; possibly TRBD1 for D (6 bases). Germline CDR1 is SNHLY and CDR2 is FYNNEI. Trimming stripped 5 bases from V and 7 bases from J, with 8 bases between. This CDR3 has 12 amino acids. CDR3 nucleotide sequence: TGTGCCAGCAGTACAGGGATCGGGGAGCTGTTTTTT. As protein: CASSTGIGELFF.

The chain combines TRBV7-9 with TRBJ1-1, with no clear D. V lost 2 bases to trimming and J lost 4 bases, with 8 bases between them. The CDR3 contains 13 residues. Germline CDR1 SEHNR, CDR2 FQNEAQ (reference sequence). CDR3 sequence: CASSLQGSTEAFF. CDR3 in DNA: TGTGCCAGCAGCTTACAAGGGAGCACTGAAGCTTTCTTT.

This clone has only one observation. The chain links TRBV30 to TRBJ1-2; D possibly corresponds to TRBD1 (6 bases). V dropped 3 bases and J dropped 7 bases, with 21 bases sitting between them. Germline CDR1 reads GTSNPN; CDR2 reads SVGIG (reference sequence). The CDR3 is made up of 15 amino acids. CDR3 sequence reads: CAWSVGGAWLRGYTF. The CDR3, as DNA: TGTGCCTGGAGCGTTGGGGGGGCATGGTTACGTGGCTACACCTTC.

The CDR3 nucleotides read TGTGCCAGCAGTTACCGGGTGTCCTACGAGCAGTACTTC. This codes for CASSYRVSYEQYF. The chain is built from TRBV6-7 and TRBJ2-7, with D hard to call. TRBV6-7 counts as an open reading frame of uncertain function. Trimming left V 2 bases short and J 1 base short, with 6 bases between. The CDR3 is 13 amino acids.